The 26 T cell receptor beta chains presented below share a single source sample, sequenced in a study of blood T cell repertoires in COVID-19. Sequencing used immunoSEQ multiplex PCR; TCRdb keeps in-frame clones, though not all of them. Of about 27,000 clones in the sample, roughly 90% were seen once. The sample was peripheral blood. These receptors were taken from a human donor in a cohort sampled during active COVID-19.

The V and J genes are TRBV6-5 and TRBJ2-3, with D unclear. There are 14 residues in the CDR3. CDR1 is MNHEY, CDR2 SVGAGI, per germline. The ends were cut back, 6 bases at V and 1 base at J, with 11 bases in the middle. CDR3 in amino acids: CASSIQAGTDTQYF. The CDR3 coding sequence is TGTGCCAGCAGCATCCAGGCCGGCACAGATACGCAGTATTTT.

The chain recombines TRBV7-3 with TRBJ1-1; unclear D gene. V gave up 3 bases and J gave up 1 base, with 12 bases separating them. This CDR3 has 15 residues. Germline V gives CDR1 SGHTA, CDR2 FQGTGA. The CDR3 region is CASSFLRQKNTEAFF. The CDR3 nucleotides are TGTGCCAGCAGCTTCTTGAGGCAGAAGAACACTGAAGCTTTCTTT.

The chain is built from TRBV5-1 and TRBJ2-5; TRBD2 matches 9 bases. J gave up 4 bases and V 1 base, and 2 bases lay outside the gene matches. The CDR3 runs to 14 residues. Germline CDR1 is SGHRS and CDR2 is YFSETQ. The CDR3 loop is CASSLTAGGETQYF. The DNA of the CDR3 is TGCGCCAGCAGCTTGACAGCGGGGGGAGAGACCCAGTACTTC. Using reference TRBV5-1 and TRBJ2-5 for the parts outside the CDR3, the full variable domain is KAGVTQTPRYLIKTRGQQVTLSCSPISGHRSVSWYQQTPGQGLQFLFEYFSETQRNKGNFPGRFSGRQFSNSRSEMNVSTLELGDSALYLCASSLTAGGETQYFGPGTRLLVL.

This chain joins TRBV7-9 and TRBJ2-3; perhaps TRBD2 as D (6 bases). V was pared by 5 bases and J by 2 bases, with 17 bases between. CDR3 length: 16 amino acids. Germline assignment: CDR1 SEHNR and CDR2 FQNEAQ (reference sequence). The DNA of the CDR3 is TGTGCCAGCAGCCCCCGGACTAACCCATCCACAGATACGCAGTATTTT. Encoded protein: CASSPRTNPSTDTQYF.

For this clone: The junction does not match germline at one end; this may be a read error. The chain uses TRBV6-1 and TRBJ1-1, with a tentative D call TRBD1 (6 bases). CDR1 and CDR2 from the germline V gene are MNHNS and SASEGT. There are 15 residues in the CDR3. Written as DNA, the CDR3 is TGTGCCAGCAGCGAAGGTATCAGGGGATCCACTGAAGCTTTCTTT. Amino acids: CASSEGIRGSTEAFF.

As DNA, the CDR3 is TGTGCCAGCTCCCCTCCCGGGAAAGATACGCAGTATTTT. Protein: CASSPPGKDTQYF. The chain is built from TRBV18 and TRBJ2-3, with a tentative D call TRBD2 (5 bases). V was trimmed by 6 bases and J by 5 bases, leaving 12 bases between them. Per the germline V gene, CDR1 is KGHSH and CDR2 is LQKENI. The CDR3 runs to 13 residues.

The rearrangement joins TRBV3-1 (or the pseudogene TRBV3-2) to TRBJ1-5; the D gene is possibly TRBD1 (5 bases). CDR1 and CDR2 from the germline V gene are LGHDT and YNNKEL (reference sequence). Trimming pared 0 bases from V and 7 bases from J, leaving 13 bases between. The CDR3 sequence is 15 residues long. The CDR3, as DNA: TGTGCCAGCAGCCAAGATCGGGGGGGGACCCAGCCCCAGCATTTT. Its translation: CASSQDRGGTQPQHF.

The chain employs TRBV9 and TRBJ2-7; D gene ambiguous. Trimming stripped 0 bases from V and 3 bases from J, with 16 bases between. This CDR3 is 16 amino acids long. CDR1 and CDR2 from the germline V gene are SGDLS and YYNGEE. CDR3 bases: TGTGCCAGCAGCGTAGCTCCTAGTGCAGCTAACTACGAGCAGTACTTC. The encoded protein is CASSVAPSAANYEQYF.

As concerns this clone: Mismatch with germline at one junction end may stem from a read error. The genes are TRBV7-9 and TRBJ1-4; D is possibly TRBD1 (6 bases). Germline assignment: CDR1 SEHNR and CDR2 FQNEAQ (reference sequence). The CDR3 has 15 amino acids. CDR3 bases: TGTGCCAGCAGCTTTCGTGCGGGGGCTAAAGAAAAACTGTTTTTT. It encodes CASSFRAGAKEKLFF.

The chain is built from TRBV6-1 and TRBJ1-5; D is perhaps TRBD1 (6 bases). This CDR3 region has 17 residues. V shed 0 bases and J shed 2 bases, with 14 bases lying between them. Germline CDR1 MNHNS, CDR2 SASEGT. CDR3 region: CASSEASGVGGNQPQHF. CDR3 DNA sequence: TGTGCCAGCAGTGAAGCCTCAGGGGTCGGTGGCAATCAGCCCCAGCATTTT.

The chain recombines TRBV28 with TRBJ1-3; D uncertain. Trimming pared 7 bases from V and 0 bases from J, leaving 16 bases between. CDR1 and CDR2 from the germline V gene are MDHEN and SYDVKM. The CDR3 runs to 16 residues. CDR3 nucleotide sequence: TGTGCCAGCACCGCACCCCCCGGGATCTCTGGAAACACCATATATTTT. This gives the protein CASTAPPGISGNTIYF.

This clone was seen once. The CDR3 region has the DNA TGTGCCAGCAGCGTAGCTACTACTAGCGGGGGTTATCCCTCTAGCACAGATACGCAGTATTTT. As protein: CASSVATTSGGYPSSTDTQYF. The rearrangement joins TRBV9 to TRBJ2-3, with TRBD2 matching 11 bases. The CDR3 consists of 21 residues. Germline lookup yields CDR1 SGDLS and CDR2 YYNGEE. Trimming took 0 bases from V and 0 from J; bases not matched to a gene: 15.

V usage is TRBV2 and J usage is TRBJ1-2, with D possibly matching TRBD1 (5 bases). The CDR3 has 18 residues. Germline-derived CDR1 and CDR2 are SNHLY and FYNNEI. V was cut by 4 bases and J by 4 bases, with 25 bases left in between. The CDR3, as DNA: TGTGCCAGCAGTGCGATGGTGAATCGATGGGGAACAGGCTATGGCTACACCTTC. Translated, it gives CASSAMVNRWGTGYGYTF. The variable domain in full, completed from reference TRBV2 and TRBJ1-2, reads EPEVTQTPSHQVTQMGQEVILRCVPISNHLYFYWYRQILGQKVEFLVSFYNNEISEKSEIFDDQFSVERPDGSNFTLKIRSTKLEDSAMYFCASSAMVNRWGTGYGYTFGSGTRLTVV.

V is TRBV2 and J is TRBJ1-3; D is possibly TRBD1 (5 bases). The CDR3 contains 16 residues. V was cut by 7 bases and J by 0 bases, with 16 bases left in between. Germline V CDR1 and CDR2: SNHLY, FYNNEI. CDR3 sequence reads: CASTPFQGTSGNTIYF. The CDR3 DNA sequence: TGTGCCAGCACCCCATTCCAGGGCACCTCTGGAAACACCATATATTTT.

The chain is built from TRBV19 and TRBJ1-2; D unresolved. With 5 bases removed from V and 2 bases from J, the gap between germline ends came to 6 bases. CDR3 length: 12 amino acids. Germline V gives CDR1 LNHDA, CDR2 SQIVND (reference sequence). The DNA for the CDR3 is TGTGCCAGTAGTGCGGTAAACTATGGCTACACCTTC. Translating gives CASSAVNYGYTF.

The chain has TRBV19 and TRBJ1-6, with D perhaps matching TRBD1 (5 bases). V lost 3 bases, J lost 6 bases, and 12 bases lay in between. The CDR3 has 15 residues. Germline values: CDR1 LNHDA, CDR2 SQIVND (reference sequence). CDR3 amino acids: CASSILQQANSPLHF. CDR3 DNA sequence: TGTGCCAGTAGTATCCTCCAACAGGCTAATTCACCCCTCCACTTT.

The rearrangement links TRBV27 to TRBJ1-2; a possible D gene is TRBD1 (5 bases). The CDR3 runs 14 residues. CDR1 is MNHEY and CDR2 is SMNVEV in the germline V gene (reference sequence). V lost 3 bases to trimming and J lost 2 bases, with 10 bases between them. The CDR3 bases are TGTGCCAGCAGTTTGGAGGGGCGCAACTATGGCTACACCTTC. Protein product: CASSLEGRNYGYTF.

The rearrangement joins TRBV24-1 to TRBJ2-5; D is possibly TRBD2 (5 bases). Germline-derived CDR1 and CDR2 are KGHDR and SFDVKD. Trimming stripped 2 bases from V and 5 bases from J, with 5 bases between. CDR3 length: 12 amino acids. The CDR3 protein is CATSDSGETQYF. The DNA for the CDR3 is TGTGCCACCAGTGATTCGGGGGAGACCCAGTACTTC.

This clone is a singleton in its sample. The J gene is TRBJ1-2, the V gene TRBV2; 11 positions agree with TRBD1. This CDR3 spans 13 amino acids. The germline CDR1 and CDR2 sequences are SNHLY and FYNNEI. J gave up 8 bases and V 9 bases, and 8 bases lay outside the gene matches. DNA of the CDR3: TGTGCCAGGACAAGGACAGGGGGCCTCGGCTACACCTTC. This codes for CARTRTGGLGYTF.

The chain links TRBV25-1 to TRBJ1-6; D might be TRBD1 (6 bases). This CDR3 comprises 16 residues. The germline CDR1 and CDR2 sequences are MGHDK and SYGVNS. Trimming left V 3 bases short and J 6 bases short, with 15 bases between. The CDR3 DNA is TGTGCCAGCAGTGAGAGGCGACAGGTTACTAATTCACCCCTCCACTTT. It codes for CASSERRQVTNSPLHF.

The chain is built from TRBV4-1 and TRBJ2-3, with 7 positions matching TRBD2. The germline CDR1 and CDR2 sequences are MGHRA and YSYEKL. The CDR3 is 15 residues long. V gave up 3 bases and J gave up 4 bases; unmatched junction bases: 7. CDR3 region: CASSHGGGGADTQYF. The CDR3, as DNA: TGCGCCAGCAGCCACGGCGGGGGTGGCGCAGATACGCAGTATTTT.

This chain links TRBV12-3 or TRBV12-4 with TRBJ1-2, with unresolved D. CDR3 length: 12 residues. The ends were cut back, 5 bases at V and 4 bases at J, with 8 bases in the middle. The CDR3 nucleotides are TGTGCCAGCAGTCCCGGGGTCTATGGCTACACCTTC. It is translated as CASSPGVYGYTF.

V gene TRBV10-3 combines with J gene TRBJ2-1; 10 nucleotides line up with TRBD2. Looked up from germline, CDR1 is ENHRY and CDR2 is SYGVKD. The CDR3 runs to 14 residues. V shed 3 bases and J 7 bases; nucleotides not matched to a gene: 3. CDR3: CAISDQRGGNEQFF. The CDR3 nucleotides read TGTGCCATCAGTGATCAGCGGGGGGGGAATGAGCAGTTCTTC.

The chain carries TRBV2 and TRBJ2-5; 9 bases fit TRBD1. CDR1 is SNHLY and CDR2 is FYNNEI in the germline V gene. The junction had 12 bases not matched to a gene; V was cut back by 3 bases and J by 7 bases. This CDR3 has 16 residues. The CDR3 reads CASSERQGVPAGTQYF. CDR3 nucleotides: TGTGCCAGCAGTGAGCGACAGGGGGTCCCCGCCGGGACCCAGTACTTC.

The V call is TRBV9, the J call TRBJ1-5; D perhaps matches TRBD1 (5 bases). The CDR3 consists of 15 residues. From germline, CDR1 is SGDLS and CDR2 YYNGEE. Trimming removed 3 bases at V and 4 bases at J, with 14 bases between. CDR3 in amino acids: CASSGGDGTNQPQHF. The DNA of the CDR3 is TGTGCCAGCAGCGGGGGGGACGGAACAAATCAGCCCCAGCATTTT.

The CDR3 protein is CASSFSGGEQYF. As DNA, the CDR3 is TGTGCCAGCAGCTTCTCCGGGGGCGAGCAGTACTTC. The rearrangement links TRBV13 to TRBJ2-7; the D gene is possibly TRBD2 (6 bases). CDR1 and CDR2 (germline): PRHDT, FYEKMQ (reference sequence). Trimming took 3 bases from V and 6 from J, leaving 9 bases between them. The CDR3 runs to 12 residues.